This entry lists 24 T cell receptor beta chains sequenced from one sample in a study of blood T cell repertoires in COVID-19 (TCRdb year 2020). Library preparation was by the immunoSEQ multiplex PCR assay. Here the immuneACCESS table is served through TCRdb, limited to in-frame sequences with V and J called. Missing clones are a known gap in these copies; in checked studies unresolved V genes cover under half, and the rest lacks a known reason. For this sample the table gives about 140,000 clones, of which more than 70% were detected only once. The ten largest clones take up almost 8.5% of the sample. Sequenced sample: peripheral blood. The receptors derive from a woman in her fifties or sixties with acute or convalescent COVID-19.

This clone came up once. This chain links TRBV5-1 with TRBJ2-2; TRBD1 agrees at 9 bases. The J segment lost 4 bases and the V segment lost 4 bases, leaving 5 bases of the junction unmatched. CDR1 is SGHRS and CDR2 is YFSETQ in the germline V gene. This CDR3 has 15 amino acids. CDR3 nucleotide sequence: TGCGCCAGCAGCAGAGGACAGGGGCGCACCGGGGAGCTGTTTTTT. As protein: CASSRGQGRTGELFF.

Only one count was recorded for this clone. The V call is TRBV3-1 (or the pseudogene TRBV3-2), the J call TRBJ2-6, with TRBD2 as a possible D gene (5 bases). This CDR3 is 13 amino acids long. V lost 9 bases, J lost 1 base, and 7 bases lay in between. Germline lookup yields CDR1 LGHDT and CDR2 YNNKEL (reference sequence). The CDR3 loop is CASGGSGANVLTF. In DNA form, the CDR3 reads TGTGCCAGTGGAGGATCTGGGGCCAACGTCCTGACTTTC.

The J gene is TRBJ1-4, the V gene TRBV3-1 (or the pseudogene TRBV3-2), with D maybe TRBD1 (5 bases). There are 15 residues in the CDR3. Germline V gene lookup returns CDR1 LGHDT and CDR2 YNNKEL (reference sequence). Trimming took off 4 bases at V and 2 bases at J, with 11 bases between the two ends. The CDR3 nucleotides read TGTGCCAGCAGCCCAGCAGGGAGGACTAATGAAAAACTGTTTTTT. Residues: CASSPAGRTNEKLFF.

This chain joins TRBV19 and TRBJ1-2, with 7 bases fitting TRBD1. The CDR3 contains 13 residues. The V and J ends lost 3 bases and 4 bases, in that order; junction bases with no gene match: 2. Germline loops: CDR1 LNHDA, CDR2 SQIVND (reference sequence). The CDR3 DNA sequence: TGTGCCAGTAGTATTGGACAGGTCTATGGCTACACCTTC. Amino acid sequence: CASSIGQVYGYTF.

The chain links TRBV30 to TRBJ2-3, with 7 nucleotides matching TRBD2. This CDR3 has 14 amino acids. Per the germline V gene, CDR1 is GTSNPN and CDR2 is SVGIG (reference sequence). The V gene end was trimmed by 5 bases and the J gene end by 6 bases; junction bases not matched to a gene: 11. CDR3 protein: CAWGPGGSADTQYF. The CDR3 region has the DNA TGTGCCTGGGGGCCCGGGGGGAGCGCCGATACGCAGTATTTT.

This clone was detected once. The J gene is TRBJ2-7, the V gene TRBV4-2, with 8 bases lining up with TRBD1. The V and J ends lost 4 bases and 5 bases, in that order; junction bases with no gene match: 22. The CDR3 has 19 amino acids. Germline CDR1 is LGHNA and CDR2 is YNFKEQ. The DNA for the CDR3 is TGTGCCAGCAGCCCACAAGGGGGAAGCCCCGGGACAGGTGCCAACGAGCAGTACTTC. Its translation is CASSPQGGSPGTGANEQYF.

The rearrangement uses TRBV5-6 and TRBJ2-2; 7 bases are shared with TRBD1. With V trimmed by 2 bases and J by 5 bases, 6 bases remained unmatched. The germline CDR1 and CDR2 sequences are SGHDT and YYEEEE. This CDR3 has 15 amino acids. The CDR3 nucleotides are TGTGCCAGCAGCTTCGATTACAGGGGTACCGGGGAGCTGTTTTTT. It translates to CASSFDYRGTGELFF.

This chain uses TRBV9 with TRBJ2-1, with TRBD2 as a possible D gene (6 bases). This CDR3 comprises 16 residues. CDR1 SGDLS and CDR2 YYNGEE come from the germline V gene. The ends were cut back, 0 bases at V and 5 bases at J, with 15 bases in the middle. The CDR3 DNA follows: TGTGCCAGCAGCGTAGAAGGGACTCCCTCGAACAATGAGCAGTTCTTC. This codes for CASSVEGTPSNNEQFF.

The V call is TRBV5-1, the J call TRBJ1-2; D is ambiguous. V lost 0 bases, J lost 4 bases, and 7 bases lay in between. CDR1 is SGHRS, CDR2 YFSETQ, per germline. This CDR3 is built from 13 residues. In DNA form, the CDR3 reads TGCGCCAGCAGCTTGGGGTCCAGCTATGGCTACACCTTC. It translates to CASSLGSSYGYTF.

V and J are TRBV21-1 and TRBJ2-1; TRBD1 is the table's D call and was not checked against the DNA. TRBV21-1 is deemed a pseudogene. The CDR3 is 16 amino acids. The CDR3 region is CASGKSRDRGYNEQFF. CDR3 nucleotides: TGTGCCAGCGGAAAGAGCCGGGACAGGGGCTACAATGAGCAGTTCTTC.

Here the CDR3 DNA reads TGTGCCAGCAGCCAAGAAGCGGTCTATAATTCACCCCTCCACTTT. Encoded protein: CASSQEAVYNSPLHF. The chain links TRBV3-1 (or the pseudogene TRBV3-2) to TRBJ1-6; the D is unclear. The CDR3 consists of 15 residues. Germline values: CDR1 LGHDT, CDR2 YNNKEL (reference sequence). V dropped 0 bases and J dropped 3 bases, with 6 bases sitting between them.

This sequence joins TRBV6-5 and TRBJ2-2, with no clear D. CDR1 MNHEY and CDR2 SVGAGI come from the germline V gene. V was trimmed by 2 bases and J by 1 base, leaving 8 bases between them. This CDR3 has 15 amino acids. For the CDR3, the DNA is TGTGCCAGCAGTTACAACAGCCTGAACACCGGGGAGCTGTTTTTT. Translation: CASSYNSLNTGELFF.

The J gene is TRBJ1-2, the V gene TRBV6-5; 9 positions match TRBD1. The CDR3 spans 15 residues. Germline CDR1 and CDR2: MNHEY and SVGAGI. J lost 8 bases, V lost 6 bases, and 13 bases had no gene match. CDR3 residues: CASRGQGMRSDGYTF. The CDR3 DNA reads TGTGCCAGCAGGGGACAGGGAATGCGGTCCGACGGCTACACCTTC.

The chain joins TRBV14 to TRBJ1-1; D remains unclear. V was pared by 1 base and J by 7 bases, with 10 bases between. This CDR3 is 13 amino acids long. CDR1 is SGHDN and CDR2 is FVKESK in the germline V gene. The DNA for the CDR3 is TGTGCCAGCAGCCAAGCGGGTGCCCGTGAAGCTTTCTTT. Its protein is CASSQAGAREAFF. Supplemented by reference TRBV14 and TRBJ1-1, the full variable domain reads EAGVTQFPSHSVIEKGQTVTLRCDPISGHDNLYWYRRVMGKEIKFLLHFVKESKQDESGMPNNRFLAERTGGTYSTLKVQPAELEDSGVYFCASSQAGAREAFFGQGTRLTVV.

The chain links TRBV12-3 or TRBV12-4 to TRBJ2-7, with unresolved D. The CDR3 has 13 amino acids. The V end lost 5 bases, the J end lost 8 bases, and 16 bases lay between the germline ends. The CDR3 DNA reads TGTGCCAGCAGTCCCCCGGTCTTTAGTAAGCAGTACTTC. Translated, it gives CASSPPVFSKQYF.

This chain links TRBV27 with TRBJ2-7; 10 positions match TRBD1. Unmatched junction bases numbered 8, after V lost 5 bases and J lost 4 bases. The CDR3 consists of 15 residues. Germline CDR1 and CDR2: MNHEY and SMNVEV (reference sequence). Written as DNA, the CDR3 is TGTGCCAGCAGTGCCAGGACAGGGGGAATTTACGAGCAGTACTTC. It codes for CASSARTGGIYEQYF.

Comments on this clone: Germline is not matched at one junction end, which may reflect a read error. The chain links TRBV29-1 to TRBJ1-1; D may be TRBD1 (6 bases). The CDR3 runs 13 residues. Looked up from germline, CDR1 is SQVTM and CDR2 is ANQGSEA. The CDR3 here is CSGEQGLDTEAFF. The CDR3 DNA reads TGCAGCGGTGAACAGGGACTCGACACTGAAGCTTTCTTT.

The chain links TRBV18 to TRBJ2-5, with D tentatively TRBD1 (8 bases). This CDR3 has 17 residues. V lost 3 bases and J lost 4, with 21 bases in between. Looked up from germline, CDR1 is KGHSH and CDR2 is LQKENI. CDR3 sequence (DNA): TGTGCCAGCTCACCGCGGACAGGGAGGGTGAGTGGAGAGACCCAGTACTTC. Translating gives CASSPRTGRVSGETQYF.

J is TRBJ2-2 and V is TRBV10-3, with D maybe TRBD1 (5 bases). With 0 bases removed from V and 3 bases from J, the gap between germline ends came to 20 bases. The length of the CDR3 is 19 residues. CDR1 is ENHRY, CDR2 SYGVKD, per germline. CDR3 amino acids: CAISESAGWERKDTGELFF. The CDR3 coding sequence is TGTGCCATCAGTGAGTCGGCAGGGTGGGAAAGGAAGGACACCGGGGAGCTGTTTTTT.

The chain uses TRBV6-5 and TRBJ2-7; 7 bases align to TRBD1. The germline V gene has CDR1 MNHEY and CDR2 SVGAGI. This CDR3 comprises 12 residues. Germline trimming cut 6 bases from V and 5 bases from J; bases unmatched to any gene: 4. CDR3 sequence: CASSPTGNEQYF. CDR3 nucleotide sequence: TGTGCCAGCAGCCCGACAGGGAACGAGCAGTACTTC.

This chain joins TRBV7-8 and TRBJ2-7, with D perhaps TRBD2 (5 bases). Looked up from germline, CDR1 is SGHVS and CDR2 is FQNEAQ. V lost 2 bases and J lost 3, with 8 bases in between. This CDR3 comprises 13 residues. The CDR3 sequence: CASSLRAGYEQYF. The CDR3 nucleotides are TGTGCCAGCAGCTTAAGGGCGGGCTACGAGCAGTACTTC.

In this sample, this clone turned up a few times. This sequence joins TRBV4-1 and TRBJ2-3, with D perhaps matching TRBD1 (6 bases). CDR3 length: 18 amino acids. V was pared by 0 bases and J by 1 base, with 17 bases between. The germline CDR1 and CDR2 sequences are MGHRA and YSYEKL. The chain's CDR3 is CASSQDGVRGLRTDTQYF. CDR3 sequence (DNA): TGCGCCAGCAGCCAAGATGGGGTCAGGGGCCTGCGCACAGATACGCAGTATTTT.

The rearrangement links TRBV6-5 to TRBJ1-6; tentative D call: TRBD1 (6 bases). CDR1 is MNHEY, CDR2 SVGAGI, per germline. This CDR3 has 14 amino acids. The ends were cut back, 10 bases at V and 0 bases at J, with 10 bases in the middle. The CDR3, as DNA: TGTGCCACCGGACAGAGCTCCTATAATTCACCCCTCCACTTT. Translated, it gives CATGQSSYNSPLHF.

This clone was recorded only once. The chain combines TRBV2 with TRBJ2-3; 7 bases are shared with TRBD2. This CDR3 has 15 residues. Germline V gene sequence: CDR1 SNHLY, CDR2 FYNNEI. The V and J ends lost 5 bases and 4 bases, in that order; junction bases with no gene match: 9. The CDR3 bases are TGTGCCAGCAGTACCCTAGCGGAGGGTGCAGATACGCAGTATTTT. It specifies CASSTLAEGADTQYF.